This TCR beta chain was obtained from a study of blood T cells in healthy people across ages. General study points: In long-lived donors, naive CD4+ cell counts and diversity exceeded those of aged donors.

J lost 7 bases, V lost 3 bases, and 14 bases had no gene match. From germline, CDR1 is SGDLS and CDR2 YYNGEE. The CDR3 has 16 residues. In its sample, this clonotype was seen a few times. Its antigen is still unknown. Peripheral blood, about 10 milliliters per donor, was collected. Sample-barcoded 5' priming and a J-beta primer mix drove a second PCR of roughly 7 to 11 cycles. Tags on each cDNA molecule came from a template-switch adaptor with 12 random nucleotides. TCRdb fed the 5' RACE reads into MiXCR, producing one record per CDR3 protein. The sample consists of 600,000 to 650,000 distinct CDR3 sequences, around three fifths of them appearing once.

Sequenced material: blood. The chain couples TRBV9 to TRBJ2-7; 9 bases agree with TRBD2. This receptor was taken from a man aged 60-69 years in good health. DNA of the CDR3: TGTGCCAGCAGCGCTTCGGGGGTAGCGGGAGACAATGAGCAGTACTTC. It yields the protein CASSASGVAGDNEQYF.